The clone carrying this T cell receptor (beta chain) was observed once. Method: immunoSEQ multiplex PCR; TCRdb's copy keeps in-frame clones and lacks some. The table lists about 74,000 clones, about 90% of them singletons. This specimen comes from a study of blood T cell repertoires in COVID-19. The CDR3 runs 14 residues. Germline V CDR1 and CDR2: MRHNA, SNTAGT. V shed 3 bases and J shed 7 bases, with 13 bases lying between them. The specimen sequenced was peripheral blood. The chain couples TRBV6-4 to TRBJ2-4, with D maybe TRBD1 (6 bases). The receptor was isolated from a woman aged 45-65 years in a cohort sampled during active COVID-19. CDR3 in amino acids: CASSEVPQGNIQYF. The CDR3 DNA follows: TGTGCCAGCAGTGAAGTACCTCAGGGGAACATTCAGTACTTC.